These 2 T cell receptor beta chains were all obtained from the same sample, sequenced in a study of PD-L1 blockade in urothelial cancer. As for time point: peripheral blood 6 weeks after treatment start. Sequenced by immunoSEQ multiplex PCR; TCRdb stores in-frame clones only, minus some. The sample shows some 41,000 clones, more than 75% of them seen only once. Sequencing was performed on PBMCs, taken around atezolizumab (anti-PD-L1) treatment. These receptors all stem from an older man with urothelial cancer.

This clone was observed a handful of times. The chain employs TRBV4-1 and TRBJ2-1; TRBD2 is a possible D gene (5 bases). This CDR3 is 14 amino acids long. Trimming took 2 bases from V and 12 from J, leaving 17 bases between them. Germline CDR1 is MGHRA and CDR2 is YSYEKL. The CDR3 sequence is CASSQSPLAPRQFF. Written as DNA, the CDR3 is TGCGCCAGCAGCCAATCTCCTTTAGCGCCGAGGCAGTTCTTC.

This chain uses TRBV5-4 with TRBJ2-3; TRBD2 is a possible D gene (6 bases). V dropped 6 bases and J dropped 4 bases, with 12 bases sitting between them. This CDR3 region has 13 residues. Per germline, CDR1 SGHNT and CDR2 YYREEE (reference sequence). This chain's CDR3 is CASTGRMADTQYF. The CDR3 nucleotides read TGTGCCAGCACCGGGAGAATGGCAGATACGCAGTATTTT.